This T cell receptor beta chain is drawn from a study of technical replicates of blood from a few donors. Germline lookup yields CDR1 SGHDT and CDR2 YYEEEE. V lost 1 base and J 3 bases, leaving 14 bases between the germline ends. The CDR3 is 16 amino acids. Libraries were prepared by immunoSEQ multiplex PCR; TCRdb keeps only in-frame clonotypes and omits some of them. The data hold 60,000 to 95,000 clones, with around 92% observed a single time. The receptor comes from a human donor in good health. Some clones in this sample may be carry-over from other donors' samples. This rearrangement joins TRBV5-6 to TRBJ1-5; possible D gene TRBD1, 5 bases. Sequencing used T cells isolated from PBMCs. CDR3 nucleotide sequence: TGTGCCAGCAGCTTGAGAACAGGAGAACCCAATCAGCCCCAGCATTTT. As protein: CASSLRTGEPNQPQHF.